This T cell receptor (beta chain) was obtained from a study of PD-1 blockade in mismatch repair-deficient tumors. Study-wide findings and caveats: Rapid post-treatment expansion, then contraction, generally preceding radiologic response, marked tumor-resident clones.

For this clone: What it recognizes is unknown.

The assay was immunoSEQ multiplex PCR, and TCRdb's table has in-frame clones only and misses some. Among 40,000 or so clones listed, about 76% were seen once. The CDR3 length is 14 residues. The ends were cut back, 2 bases at V and 4 bases at J, with 14 bases in the middle. Germline V gene sequence: CDR1 SQVTM, CDR2 ANQGSEA. This material consisted of peripheral blood, taken 4 weeks after starting pembrolizumab. V gene TRBV29-1 combines with J gene TRBJ1-2; a weak D match, TRBD1 (6 bases). The TCR was taken from an adult with mismatch repair-deficient cancer. The CDR3 DNA follows: TGCAGCGTTGAATCATCGGGGGCTGGCTATGGCTACACCTTC. Encoded protein: CSVESSGAGYGYTF. Together with reference TRBV29-1 and TRBJ1-2, the CDR3 gives the full variable domain: SAVISQKPSRDICQRGTSLTIQCQVDSQVTMMFWYRQQPGQSLTLIATANQGSEATYESGFVIDKFPISRPNLTFSTLTVSNMSPEDSSIYLCSVESSGAGYGYTFGSGTRLTVV.